This T cell receptor beta chain was found in a study of Tregs in tolerant kidney transplant recipients. Overall study context: Recipients received nonmyeloablative bone marrow transplants from related graft donors, with transient mixed chimerism.

TCRdb keeps only in-frame clones here, not all; method: immunoSEQ multiplex PCR. This sample's table reports some 2,900 clones. This clone is labeled medium-sized based on frequency. Antigen: not known. The read falls 3 residues short of the CDR3 end, and the missing part is taken from the germline J gene. Germline V gene lookup returns CDR1 PRHDT and CDR2 FYEKMQ (reference sequence). CDR3 length: 14 amino acids. General study points: Biological reproducibility was not directly addressed, but technical replication error appeared minimal.

FACS sorting followed a roughly six-day coculture of CFSE-labeled recipient PBMCs with irradiated graft donor PBMCs. This chain connects TRBV13 to TRBJ1-1, with 8 nucleotides matching TRBD1. The sequencing here drew on CD8+ T cells from blood cultured with allogeneic cells, taken before the transplant. This sequence originates from a human patient who received a combined kidney and bone marrow transplant. The sequenced CDR3 bases are TGTGCCAGCAGCTCCCAGGGGGCGGGTCATGGA. It encodes CASSSQGAGHG. The full CDR3 sequence reads CASSSQGAGHGAFF. Full variable domain (outside the CDR3, taken from reference TRBV13 and TRBJ1-1): AAGVIQSPRHLIKEKRETATLKCYPIPRHDTVYWYQQGPGQDPQFLISFYEKMQSDKGSIPDRFSAQQFSDYHSELNMSSLELGDSALYFCASSSQGAGHGAFFGQGTRLTVV.